This TCR beta chain was sequenced during a study of cytomegalovirus exposure and HLA in healthy donors (dated by TCRdb to about 2017). With respect to the entire study: An earlier analysis of fewer than 750 of the donors reported 276 Gb of sequence data and 117 million unique TCR beta sequences obtained from roughly 180 million T cells. Roughly 300 gigabases of sequencing data and tens of millions of unique TCR sequences were included in an early release covering 550 to 800 HLA-typed donors. Of the roughly 410 genotyped donors, 75% to 85% were placed in the genetic ancestry cluster associated with self-reported Caucasian donors. The study was designed to test whether signatures of past pathogen exposure could be identified by cataloging public T cell receptors. Using immunosequencing, the study profiled T cell repertoires from 500 to 800 subjects and related those repertoires to cytomegalovirus serostatus. Along with the roughly 700-subject first cohort, a separate validation cohort of approximately 110 different subjects was used. High-throughput TCR immunosequencing, statistical association of individual TCRs with disease status, and machine learning were combined to predict cytomegalovirus infection status. To study patterns of TCR occurrence, a later analysis re-analyzed previously published TCR beta repertoires from several hundred donors and added high-resolution HLA genotyping. Rather than drawing on any new phenotypic data, the later analysis identified candidate immune exposures from TCR beta sequences and the way those sequences occurred across donors. In an earlier analysis of 587 of the donors, high-throughput TCR beta sequencing was used to judge whether each TCR beta V gene segment behaved as functional or pseudogenic. Alongside the repertoire data, information on donor age, sex, ethnicity and CMV serostatus was compiled. In a later genetic analysis, genome-wide SNP genotypes for about 55% of the 666 donors were used, and that subset was treated as a discovery cohort. Every discovery cohort repertoire had been produced on one sequencing platform. Class I and class II HLA loci were covered by the typing at four-digit resolution. Typing coverage varied by locus: roughly 620-640 donors for A, B, C, DRB1 and DQB1; roughly 520 for DQA1; about 590 for DPA1; roughly 470 for DPB1. Roughly five DR-DQ haplotypes were handled as single units for association and clustering because linkage in the cohort was strong. Among some 400 genotyped donors of the cohort, an average of roughly 240,000 unique TCR beta nucleotide sequences were sequenced per donor, about a sixth of them non-productive.

On the study overall, not on this receptor specifically: Most CMV-associated TCR beta chains appeared to be HLA-restricted in a later analysis, and the HLA associations seemed to be driven largely by CMV exposure. Because some donors lacked HLA typing at each locus, the association tests relied only on the typed subset. In a later analysis, several top co-occurrence clusters were reported to appear linked to parvovirus B19, influenza, CMV and Epstein-Barr virus. Immune exposure information for the cohort was limited to CMV serostatus. Broadly in line with IMGT annotations, most TCR beta V segments showed up in productive rearrangements about 87% or about 30% of the time in an earlier analysis of 450 to 750 of the donors. The earlier analysis of a few hundred of the donors excluded 15 to 20 rarely observed V segments, including chromosome 9 orphons, because counts were too low. Most TCR sequences were seen in very few donors, while some public TCRs were found in many individuals. Sequencing depth was assumed to be roughly uniform across donors in the presence/absence analyses, though that assumption may not hold. In this cohort, only TCR beta chains were sequenced, and detectable features were limited by the absence of alpha or paired-chain data. A few of the identified cytomegalovirus-associated TCR beta chains were confirmed in vitro to be specific for cytomegalovirus antigens. Correlated functional status among segregating V segments might reflect linkage disequilibrium, but an unknown experimental factor could not be ruled out. At a false discovery rate of 0.05, a later analysis linked some 17,000 TCR beta sequences to specific HLA alleles. It was suggested by the authors that the approach could potentially be generalized to other disease states and immunological phenotypes. In a later analysis, HLA-associated TCR beta chains were found to be more clonally expanded and to have lower generation probabilities than equally common non-associated chains. The classifier was reported to diagnose cytomegalovirus status with high specificity and sensitivity in both the original and validation cohorts. An association between a missense DCLRE1C variant and V-gene and J-gene trimming of TCR beta chains was found in a later genetic analysis and replicated in an independent cohort. The study gave a list of around 170 TCR beta chains associated with cytomegalovirus. A further reported finding was that TCR beta sequences accurately predicted the HLA-A and HLA-B alleles for most subjects in the first cohort. When HLA alleles, especially DR and DQ, strongly co-occurred, attributing TCR associations to individual alleles was difficult. Because the 87-base-pair reads could not distinguish some IMGT-functional V segments, including TRBV6-2 and TRBV6-3, those segments were excluded. According to a later genetic analysis, donors in an Asian-associated ancestry cluster had fewer N-insertions in productive TCRs than the approximately 710-donor mean. A later analysis found that TCR association rates varied across HLA loci, with DRB1 alleles showing the most associated TCRs and HLA-C alleles the fewest. A cluster of highly shared sequence variants was judged likely to be a technical artifact of the sequencing pipeline.

CDR1 is given as SQVTM and CDR2 as ANQGSEA, both from the germline V gene. Cut back by 8 bases and 4 bases, the V and J ends lie 27 bases apart. The CDR3 spans 16 residues, from the cysteine through the phenylalanine. The DNA shown is the 48-base CDR3, in frame from base 1. In total, more than 500 healthy bone marrow donors made up the cohort. At the time of sampling, all cohort members were nominally healthy, though unrecorded immune exposures were likely present. The donor was CMV seropositive and belonged to the group of over 250 seropositive cohort members. Every donor gave a peripheral blood sample, and the peripheral blood mononuclear cells from that sample were used for TCR beta sequencing. Genomic DNA was extracted from the blood cell samples with the Qiagen DNeasy Blood Extraction Kit. The protocol used for the library was the immunoSEQ multiplex PCR assay. For the multiplex PCR, a mixture combining 60 forward primers for TCR Vbeta segments and 13 reverse primers for TCR Jbeta segments was used. The CDR3 region of rearranged TCR beta genes was amplified from genomic DNA by a multiplex PCR assay. Amplified TCR beta libraries were sequenced as 87-base-pair reads on the Illumina HiSeq System. The original methods were these. In a later analysis, some 80 million unique TCR beta chains were counted across the roughly 610 repertoires, and approximately 11 million of these chains were shared by at least two donors. A nearest-neighbor algorithm error-corrected the raw reads and collapsed the reads into unique sequences, merging closely related sequences to remove PCR and sequencing errors. To assign V, D and J gene segments, CDR3 sequences were aligned to IMGT reference sequences. Each retained sequence needed at least a six-nucleotide match to both a V gene segment and a J gene segment. Rearrangements were called productive when the CDR3 lacked stop codons and stayed in frame with V and J; all others were non-productive. CDR3 was defined according to IMGT convention as the region running from the second conserved V-encoded cysteine to the conserved J-encoded phenylalanine. The earlier analysis of some 600 of the donors excluded sequences that lacked an unambiguous match to a single V gene segment. An earlier analysis of fewer than 650 of the donors classified V segments as functional when productive rearrangements were above 56.7% and as segregating when the standard deviation between donors was above 5%. A statistical classification framework was built for diagnosing cytomegalovirus status from the catalog of TCR beta chain sequences. In a later analysis, TCR nucleotide sequences were compared against IMGT/GENE-DB human TR gene sequences so that V and J genes could be assigned. A later analysis assigned CDR3 sequences and most-parsimonious VDJ recombination scenarios with the TCRdist pipeline. In a later analysis, each TCR beta chain was defined by its CDR3 amino acid sequence together with its V-gene family, and reads lacking a unique V-gene family were excluded. In a later analysis, around 600 highly shared, low-generation-probability nucleotide sequences were removed to address suspected cross-contamination and a sequencing artifact. For each public chain, a later analysis derived a clonal expansion index from normalized ranks of inferred template counts within each repertoire. Generation probabilities in a later analysis came from a VDJ recombination model fitted to out-of-frame rearrangements, and those results were checked against IGoR. In a later analysis, TCR-TCR, TCR-HLA and TCR-CMV co-occurrence was scored with hypergeometric tests, and a repertoire-size bias correction was applied to TCR pairs. A later analysis estimated false discovery rates by permuting HLA or CMV assignments 20 times. In a later analysis, co-occurring TCRs were grouped using DBSCAN, and TCRdist sequence similarity was added for clustering within HLA-allele-positive subsets. Co-occurrence clustering excluded repertoires with fewer than 30,000 or more than 120,000 public chains, plus five with anomalous nucleotide sharing. TCRdb mirrors the immuneACCESS table, restricted to in-frame sequences. Some clones are absent from its copies; in checked studies, under half trace to an unresolved V gene, and the reason for the others is unknown. The DNA was the basis for D and trimming; V, J and clone size are from that table. For this sample the table gives under 200,000 clones, of which over 70% were detected only once. Approximately 3.4% of the sample comes from the top ten.

The count of this clone is one. Its antigen has not been determined. Base qualities are not at hand, and no much larger clone is one base apart. The clonotype was recovered from a woman aged 50 to 60 in good health and CMV-seropositive. Sample: PBMCs. This chain joins TRBV29-1 to TRBJ2-7, with the D gene too uncertain to name. The CDR3 amino acid sequence is: CSSLRLGWWNPYEQYF. At the DNA level, the sequence is TGCAGCTCCTTGAGGTTGGGTTGGTGGAACCCATACGAGCAGTACTTC.